The 9 T cell receptor beta chains below were found in one sample sequenced in a study of blood T cell repertoires in COVID-19. Sequencing was performed with immunoSEQ multiplex PCR; in TCRdb, only in-frame clones are kept and a portion is missing. The sample has tens of thousands of clones, 82% seen once. The source material was peripheral blood. The receptors were gathered from a human donor in a cohort sampled during active COVID-19.

This clone is a singleton in its sample. The rearrangement links TRBV19 to TRBJ2-1, with 7 bases matching TRBD2. J gave up 3 bases and V 3 bases, and 8 bases lay outside the gene matches. CDR1 is LNHDA and CDR2 is SQIVND in the germline V gene (reference sequence). The CDR3 has 16 amino acids. This chain's CDR3 is CASSISRTRGYNEQFF. The CDR3 DNA reads as TGTGCCAGTAGTATTTCTCGGACTAGAGGCTACAATGAGCAGTTCTTC. The complete variable domain, with remaining parts taken from reference TRBV19 and TRBJ2-1, reads DGGITQSPKYLFRKEGQNVTLSCEQNLNHDAMYWYRQDPGQGLRLIYYSQIVNDFQKGDIAEGYSVSREKKESFPLTVTSAQKNPTAFYLCASSISRTRGYNEQFFGPGTRLTVL.

This clone was picked up a small number of times. V is TRBV28 and J is TRBJ1-2; 9 nucleotides line up with TRBD1. V gave up 2 bases and J gave up 6 bases; unmatched junction bases: 7. CDR3 length: 15 amino acids. Germline V gives CDR1 MDHEN, CDR2 SYDVKM. CDR3 sequence: CASSLPAGQGNGYTF. The CDR3, as DNA: TGTGCCAGCAGTTTACCGGCGGGACAGGGAAATGGCTACACCTTC.

The V and J genes are TRBV6-2 or TRBV6-3 and TRBJ2-2; 7 bases map to TRBD1. The CDR3 extends over 14 amino acids. Germline V CDR1 and CDR2: MNHEY, SVGEGT. J gave up 6 bases and V 2 bases, and 3 bases lay outside the gene matches. Written as DNA, the CDR3 is TGTGCCAGCAGTTACAGGGGGCTCGCCGGGGAGCTGTTTTTT. Protein product: CASSYRGLAGELFF.

V and J are TRBV6-4 and TRBJ2-7, with TRBD2 as a possible D gene (5 bases). CDR1 is MRHNA and CDR2 is SNTAGT in the germline V gene. Trimming removed 2 bases at V and 7 bases at J, with 6 bases between. The CDR3 is made up of 11 amino acids. The CDR3 sequence: CASSDGEEQYF. In nucleotides, the CDR3 is TGTGCCAGCAGTGACGGGGAGGAGCAGTACTTC.

The rearrangement links TRBV7-9 to TRBJ2-5; maybe TRBD2 (5 bases). Germline V gives CDR1 SEHNR, CDR2 FQNEAQ (reference sequence). This CDR3 comprises 17 residues. The V and J ends lost 1 base and 5 bases respectively, with 20 bases between them. CDR3 nucleotides: TGTGCCAGCAGCTTAGTTTGGCCTAGCACCCCGGGGGAGACCCAGTACTTC. It codes for CASSLVWPSTPGETQYF. Using reference TRBV7-9 and TRBJ2-5 for the parts outside the CDR3, the full variable domain is DTGVSQNPRHKITKRGQNVTFRCDPISEHNRLYWYRQTLGQGPEFLTYFQNEAQLEKSRLLSDRFSAERPKGSFSTLEIQRTEQGDSAMYLCASSLVWPSTPGETQYFGPGTRLLVL.

The chain is built from TRBV18 and TRBJ1-3; D possibly corresponds to TRBD1 (5 bases). Germline loops: CDR1 KGHSH, CDR2 LQKENI. The germline V and J ends were trimmed by 0 bases and 3 bases, with 9 bases remaining between them. This CDR3 comprises 15 residues. CDR3 sequence reads: CASSPPGRGGNTIYF. The CDR3 coding sequence is TGTGCCAGCTCACCACCGGGAAGGGGTGGAAACACCATATATTTT. Full variable domain (outside the CDR3, taken from reference TRBV18 and TRBJ1-3): NAGVMQNPRHLVRRRGQEARLRCSPMKGHSHVYWYRQLPEEGLKFMVYLQKENIIDESGMPKERFSAEFPKEGPSILRIQQVVRGDSAAYFCASSPPGRGGNTIYFGEGSWLTVV.

Concerning this clone: The germline gene is not matched at one end of the junction; a read error may be the cause. V is TRBV11-3 and J is TRBJ2-3; 9 positions agree with TRBD2. This CDR3 region has 17 residues. CDR1 SGHNT and CDR2 YENEEA come from the germline V gene. In DNA, the CDR3 is TGTGCCAGCAGCTTAGGGTCATCCGGGACTAGCAAAGATACGCAGTATTTT. Amino acid sequence: CASSLGSSGTSKDTQYF.

This sequence joins TRBV9 and TRBJ2-7; 13 bases are a match to TRBD2. CDR1 is SGDLS and CDR2 is YYNGEE in the germline V gene. The CDR3 is made up of 15 amino acids. V gave up 3 bases and J gave up 2 bases; unmatched junction bases: 2. CDR3: CASSGGLAGPYEQYF. The DNA for the CDR3 is TGTGCCAGCAGCGGGGGACTAGCGGGACCCTACGAGCAGTACTTC. Together with reference TRBV9 and TRBJ2-7, the CDR3 gives the full variable domain: DSGVTQTPKHLITATGQRVTLRCSPRSGDLSVYWYQQSLDQGLQFLIQYYNGEERAKGNILERFSAQQFPDLHSELNLSSLELGDSALYFCASSGGLAGPYEQYFGPGTRLTVT.

The chain links TRBV6-4 to TRBJ2-7; TRBD2 matches at 8 bases. Trimming cost V 5 bases and J 4 bases; bases outside gene matches: 7. Germline V CDR1 and CDR2: MRHNA, SNTAGT. This CDR3 spans 14 amino acids. The CDR3 DNA sequence: TGTGCCAGCAGTACCGGGACTAGAGAGTACGAGCAGTACTTC. Amino acids: CASSTGTREYEQYF.